A selection of T cell receptor beta chains follows, all from one sample in a study of T-cell reconstitution after alpha-beta-depleted transplantation in children. TCRdb re-called the PCR reads with MiXCR, one entry per CDR3 protein. The sample includes some 550,000 distinct CDR3 sequences, about 17% of them seen just once. Sample: PBMCs from the stem cell graft donor, taken from the stem cell graft. These receptors were taken from a human donor who donated a stem cell graft to a child with acute lymphoblastic leukemia. Each CDR3 is given with its conserved first and last residue. Each record gives: D gene, V gene, clone size, J gene, CDR3 DNA, CDR3 protein. D genes are given only for firm matches. Clone size is not always given. Where it is, it says once, few, many or a class for expanded clones.

d_call: TRBD2; v_call: TRBV19; clone_size: -; j_call: TRBJ2-1; cdr3_nt: TGTGCCAGTAGTAGCTTTTCTAGCGGGAGGGGACGGTTCTTC; cdr3_aa: CASSSFSSGRGRFF
d_call: -; v_call: TRBV13; clone_size: -; j_call: TRBJ1-1; cdr3_nt: TGTGCCAGCAGCGCCCCCCTTATCAAGGGCACTGAAGCTTTCTTT; cdr3_aa: CASSAPLIKGTEAFF
d_call: -; v_call: TRBV6-2/TRBV6-3; clone_size: many; j_call: TRBJ2-3; cdr3_nt: TGTGCCAGCACCCCGGGAACAGATACGCAGTATTTT; cdr3_aa: CASTPGTDTQYF
d_call: -; v_call: TRBV7-3; clone_size: few; j_call: TRBJ2-1; cdr3_nt: TGTGCCAGCAGCCCGCCAAGGAATGAGCAGTTCTTC; cdr3_aa: CASSPPRNEQFF
d_call: -; v_call: TRBV11-2; clone_size: -; j_call: TRBJ2-1; cdr3_nt: TGTGCCAGCAGCTTAGTTGCCGGCTATGAGCAGTTCTTC; cdr3_aa: CASSLVAGYEQFF
d_call: -; v_call: TRBV24-1; clone_size: -; j_call: TRBJ2-3; cdr3_nt: TGTGCCACCAGTGAGGGGGGCAGCACAGATACGCAGTATTTT; cdr3_aa: CATSEGGSTDTQYF
d_call: -; v_call: TRBV30; clone_size: -; j_call: TRBJ2-1; cdr3_nt: TGTGCCTGGAGCACCAGCTCCTACAATGAGCAGTTCTTC; cdr3_aa: CAWSTSSYNEQFF
d_call: TRBD1; v_call: TRBV29-1; clone_size: few; j_call: TRBJ2-4; cdr3_nt: TGCAGCGTTTACGATGACAGGGGTTCGGAAAACATTCAGTACTTC; cdr3_aa: CSVYDDRGSENIQYF
d_call: TRBD2; v_call: TRBV12-3/TRBV12-4; clone_size: once; j_call: TRBJ2-3; cdr3_nt: TGTGCCAGCAGTTGGACTAGCGGGGTTAGCACAGATACGCAGTATTTT; cdr3_aa: CASSWTSGVSTDTQYF
d_call: -; v_call: TRBV12-3/TRBV12-4; clone_size: -; j_call: TRBJ2-2; cdr3_nt: TGTGCCAGCAGTTTAGGGGCAGACTCGGTTTGGGCCGGGGAGCTGTTTTTT; cdr3_aa: CASSLGADSVWAGELFF
d_call: -; v_call: TRBV4-1; clone_size: few; j_call: TRBJ2-7; cdr3_nt: TGCGCCAGCAGCCAAGAGTACCTAAATTCCTACGAGCAGTACTTC; cdr3_aa: CASSQEYLNSYEQYF
d_call: -; v_call: TRBV28; clone_size: few; j_call: TRBJ2-7; cdr3_nt: TGTGCCAGCAGCCCCGATCCCTACGAGCAGTACTTC; cdr3_aa: CASSPDPYEQYF
d_call: TRBD2; v_call: TRBV27; clone_size: -; j_call: TRBJ2-5; cdr3_nt: TGTGCCAGCAGTTCCGGACTAGCGGGAATAAAGACCCAGTACTTC; cdr3_aa: CASSSGLAGIKTQYF
d_call: TRBD2; v_call: TRBV7-2; clone_size: -; j_call: TRBJ2-1; cdr3_nt: TGTGCCAGCAGCTTAGATCTAGCGGGAGGCCAGTTCTTC; cdr3_aa: CASSLDLAGGQFF
d_call: TRBD1; v_call: TRBV29-1; clone_size: -; j_call: TRBJ2-7; cdr3_nt: TGCAGCGTTGATGGGGACAGGGGAACCTACGAGCAGTACTTC; cdr3_aa: CSVDGDRGTYEQYF
d_call: -; v_call: TRBV29-1; clone_size: few; j_call: TRBJ2-7; cdr3_nt: TGCAGCGTAACCGCGCGAGGCGGGTCCGACGAGCAGTACTTC; cdr3_aa: CSVTARGGSDEQYF
d_call: -; v_call: TRBV11-2; clone_size: -; j_call: TRBJ2-4; cdr3_nt: TGTGCCAGCAGCTTCCTTACCCGGGTAAACATTCAGTACTTC; cdr3_aa: CASSFLTRVNIQYF
d_call: TRBD2; v_call: TRBV4-1; clone_size: few; j_call: TRBJ2-7; cdr3_nt: TGCGCCAGCAGACCCGGTGAGACTAGCGTGTACGAGCAGTACTTC; cdr3_aa: CASRPGETSVYEQYF
d_call: TRBD1; v_call: TRBV7-3; clone_size: few; j_call: TRBJ2-1; cdr3_nt: TGTGCCAGCAGCTTGGGACAGGGACACTACAATGAGCAGTTCTTC; cdr3_aa: CASSLGQGHYNEQFF
d_call: -; v_call: TRBV10-3; clone_size: few; j_call: TRBJ2-7; cdr3_nt: TGTGCCATCAGTGGCGGAAGCTCCTACGAGCAGTACTTC; cdr3_aa: CAISGGSSYEQYF
d_call: TRBD2; v_call: TRBV15; clone_size: many; j_call: TRBJ2-1; cdr3_nt: TGTGCCACCAGCAAGGAGACTAGCGGGAGCTCCTACAATGAGCAGTTCTTC; cdr3_aa: CATSKETSGSSYNEQFF
d_call: -; v_call: TRBV7-2; clone_size: -; j_call: TRBJ2-7; cdr3_nt: TGTGCCAGCAGCTTACGGTTCGCTACCTACGAGCAGTACTTC; cdr3_aa: CASSLRFATYEQYF
d_call: TRBD2; v_call: TRBV19; clone_size: few; j_call: TRBJ2-1; cdr3_nt: TGTGCCAGTAGTATCGATTGGGCGGGGGGCCTAACTGAGCAGTTCTTC; cdr3_aa: CASSIDWAGGLTEQFF
d_call: TRBD1; v_call: TRBV27; clone_size: -; j_call: TRBJ2-5; cdr3_nt: TGTGCCAGCAGCTTACGACAGGGGAGGGAGACCCAGTACTTC; cdr3_aa: CASSLRQGRETQYF
d_call: -; v_call: TRBV12-3/TRBV12-4; clone_size: -; j_call: TRBJ2-3; cdr3_nt: TGTGCCAGCAGTTCGCCGGTGGATACGCAGTATTTT; cdr3_aa: CASSSPVDTQYF
d_call: -; v_call: TRBV24-1; clone_size: few; j_call: TRBJ2-1; cdr3_nt: TGTGCCACCAGTGACCCCATGAACAGGGACTACAATGAGCAGTTCTTC; cdr3_aa: CATSDPMNRDYNEQFF
d_call: -; v_call: TRBV13; clone_size: -; j_call: TRBJ2-1; cdr3_nt: TGTGCCAGCAGCAACCGGGACACTTTGTACAATGAGCAGTTCTTC; cdr3_aa: CASSNRDTLYNEQFF
d_call: TRBD1; v_call: TRBV11-1; clone_size: -; j_call: TRBJ2-4; cdr3_nt: TGTGCCAGCAGCCCCCTTATCAGGGGGCTGGGAGCCAAAAACATTCAGTACTTC; cdr3_aa: CASSPLIRGLGAKNIQYF
d_call: -; v_call: TRBV5-1; clone_size: -; j_call: TRBJ2-7; cdr3_nt: TGCGCCAGCAGCCATTTAAGCCCCAGAGTTCCGCCCAACTACGAGCAGTACTTC; cdr3_aa: CASSHLSPRVPPNYEQYF
d_call: TRBD1; v_call: TRBV12-3/TRBV12-4; clone_size: few; j_call: TRBJ2-2; cdr3_nt: TGTGCCAGCAGCCAAACAGGGGGGACCGGGGAGCTGTTTTTT; cdr3_aa: CASSQTGGTGELFF
d_call: -; v_call: TRBV20-1; clone_size: few; j_call: TRBJ2-3; cdr3_nt: TGCAGTGCTAGATCTCGAACAGATACGCAGTATTTT; cdr3_aa: CSARSRTDTQYF
d_call: -; v_call: TRBV5-1; clone_size: -; j_call: TRBJ1-4; cdr3_nt: TGCGCCAGCAGCTCCCTCCACTTCGCAGATGGAAAACTGTTTTTC; cdr3_aa: CASSSLHFADGKLFF
d_call: -; v_call: TRBV15; clone_size: few; j_call: TRBJ2-1; cdr3_nt: TGTGCCACCAGGGGGGGTACCTCCTACAATGAGCAGTTCTTC; cdr3_aa: CATRGGTSYNEQFF
d_call: -; v_call: TRBV7-9; clone_size: -; j_call: TRBJ2-1; cdr3_nt: TGTGCCAGCACCTCTATCGCAGAGGGGAATGAGCAGTTCTTC; cdr3_aa: CASTSIAEGNEQFF
d_call: -; v_call: TRBV4-2; clone_size: many; j_call: TRBJ2-7; cdr3_nt: TGTGCCAGCAGCCAAGCTCGGGACTACGAGCAGTACTTC; cdr3_aa: CASSQARDYEQYF
d_call: -; v_call: TRBV7-8; clone_size: few; j_call: TRBJ1-1; cdr3_nt: TGTGCCAGCAGCTTAAGCGCTTTTAGGTCGTCTAATCCTCAGGCTTTCTTT; cdr3_aa: CASSLSAFRSSNPQAFF
d_call: -; v_call: TRBV12-3/TRBV12-4; clone_size: few; j_call: TRBJ2-7; cdr3_nt: TGTGCCAGCAGTTTCCCGGGGCGGGGTGCCGAGCAGTACTTC; cdr3_aa: CASSFPGRGAEQYF
d_call: TRBD1; v_call: TRBV25-1; clone_size: -; j_call: TRBJ2-7; cdr3_nt: TGTGCCAGCAGTGAGGGACAGGGTGTGCGGGAGCGGCCCTACGAGCAGTACTTC; cdr3_aa: CASSEGQGVRERPYEQYF
d_call: TRBD2; v_call: TRBV6-5; clone_size: -; j_call: TRBJ2-1; cdr3_nt: TGTGCCAGCAGTTACGAAGCGGGAGCGTACAATGAGCAGTTCTTC; cdr3_aa: CASSYEAGAYNEQFF
d_call: -; v_call: TRBV7-6; clone_size: -; j_call: TRBJ2-1; cdr3_nt: TGTGCCAGCAGCTCCCCACTAGGGGCCAACAATGAGCAGTTCTTC; cdr3_aa: CASSSPLGANNEQFF
d_call: -; v_call: TRBV12-3/TRBV12-4; clone_size: -; j_call: TRBJ2-3; cdr3_nt: TGTGCCAGCAGTTTATCAGGGTATAGCACAGCTACGCAGTATTTT; cdr3_aa: CASSLSGYSTATQYF
d_call: -; v_call: TRBV7-8; clone_size: -; j_call: TRBJ2-3; cdr3_nt: TGTGCCAGCAGCTTAGGAGATTTTACGCAGTATTTT; cdr3_aa: CASSLGDFTQYF
d_call: -; v_call: TRBV12-3/TRBV12-4; clone_size: few; j_call: TRBJ1-2; cdr3_nt: TGTGCCACCGACAGACATGGCTACACCTTC; cdr3_aa: CATDRHGYTF
d_call: TRBD1; v_call: TRBV27; clone_size: -; j_call: TRBJ1-4; cdr3_nt: TGTGCCAGCAGTGCTCCGGGACAGGCGAATGAAAAACTGTTTTTT; cdr3_aa: CASSAPGQANEKLFF
d_call: -; v_call: TRBV5-5; clone_size: many; j_call: TRBJ1-2; cdr3_nt: TGTGCCAGCAGCTTGGCCAAAGAGAGGCCGAGAAGCTACACCTTC; cdr3_aa: CASSLAKERPRSYTF
d_call: TRBD2; v_call: TRBV30; clone_size: -; j_call: TRBJ2-2; cdr3_nt: TGTGCCTGGAGCTGGACTAGCGGGAGGTATACCGGGGAGCTGTTTTTT; cdr3_aa: CAWSWTSGRYTGELFF
d_call: TRBD2; v_call: TRBV12-3/TRBV12-4; clone_size: -; j_call: TRBJ2-3; cdr3_nt: TGTGCCAGCAGTAGTAATCTAGCGGGAGGGCCAGATACGCAGTATTTT; cdr3_aa: CASSSNLAGGPDTQYF
d_call: -; v_call: TRBV7-8; clone_size: few; j_call: TRBJ2-1; cdr3_nt: TGTGCCAGCAGCTTTCAACGCTCCTACAATGAGCAGTTCTTC; cdr3_aa: CASSFQRSYNEQFF
d_call: -; v_call: TRBV12-3/TRBV12-4; clone_size: few; j_call: TRBJ1-3; cdr3_nt: TGTGCCAGCAGTTTTATTCGTAACACCATATATTTT; cdr3_aa: CASSFIRNTIYF
d_call: -; v_call: TRBV4-1; clone_size: -; j_call: TRBJ2-7; cdr3_nt: TGCGCCAGCAGCCAAGTTGGGGGGCGCGAGCAGTACTTC; cdr3_aa: CASSQVGGREQYF
d_call: TRBD1; v_call: TRBV29-1; clone_size: -; j_call: TRBJ1-1; cdr3_nt: TGCAGCGTCGGGACAGGGCGAACTGAAGCTTTCTTT; cdr3_aa: CSVGTGRTEAFF
d_call: -; v_call: TRBV6-5; clone_size: few; j_call: TRBJ2-7; cdr3_nt: TGTGCCAGCAGTTACAGGGCCGGACAGTTCCTTACCTACGAGCAGTACTTC; cdr3_aa: CASSYRAGQFLTYEQYF
d_call: -; v_call: TRBV5-1; clone_size: -; j_call: TRBJ2-1; cdr3_nt: TGCGCCAGCAGTTTCAGCCGCGGGTTAGGGGACAATGAGCAGTTCTTC; cdr3_aa: CASSFSRGLGDNEQFF
d_call: -; v_call: TRBV27; clone_size: few; j_call: TRBJ1-6; cdr3_nt: TGTGCCAGCAGTTTATCCAGGGGCGTTTTTGGCAATTCACCCCTCCACTTT; cdr3_aa: CASSLSRGVFGNSPLHF
d_call: TRBD1; v_call: TRBV5-1; clone_size: many; j_call: TRBJ2-3; cdr3_nt: TGCGCCAGCAGCCTGGGGCAGGGGGTGGATACGCAGTATTTT; cdr3_aa: CASSLGQGVDTQYF
d_call: TRBD2; v_call: TRBV11-2; clone_size: -; j_call: TRBJ2-1; cdr3_nt: TGTGCCAGCAGCTTGGGACTAGCGGGAGGGCTTAGCTCCTACAATGAGCAGTTCTTC; cdr3_aa: CASSLGLAGGLSSYNEQFF
d_call: -; v_call: TRBV12-3/TRBV12-4; clone_size: few; j_call: TRBJ2-3; cdr3_nt: TGTGCCAGCGCCCACCAGCGGACTAGCACAGATACGCAGTATTTT; cdr3_aa: CASAHQRTSTDTQYF